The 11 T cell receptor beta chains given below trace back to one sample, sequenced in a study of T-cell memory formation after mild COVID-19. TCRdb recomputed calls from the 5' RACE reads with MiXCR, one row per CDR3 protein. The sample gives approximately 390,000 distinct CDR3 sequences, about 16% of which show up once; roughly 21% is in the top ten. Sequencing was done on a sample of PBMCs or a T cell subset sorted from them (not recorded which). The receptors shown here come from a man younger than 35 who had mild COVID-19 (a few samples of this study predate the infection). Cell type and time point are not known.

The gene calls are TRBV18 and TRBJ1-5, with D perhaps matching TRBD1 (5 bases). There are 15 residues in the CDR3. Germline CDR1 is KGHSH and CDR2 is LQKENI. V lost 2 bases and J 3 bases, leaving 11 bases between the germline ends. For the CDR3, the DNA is TGTGCCAGCTCACCAGGACTGACAGACAATCAGCCCCAGCATTTT. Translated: CASSPGLTDNQPQHF. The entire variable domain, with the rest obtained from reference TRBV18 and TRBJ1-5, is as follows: NAGVMQNPRHLVRRRGQEARLRCSPMKGHSHVYWYRQLPEEGLKFMVYLQKENIIDESGMPKERFSAEFPKEGPSILRIQQVVRGDSAAYFCASSPGLTDNQPQHFGDGTRLSIL.

CDR3: CASTRDRVGNEQFF. The CDR3 coding sequence is TGCGCCAGTACCCGTGACAGGGTAGGCAATGAGCAGTTCTTC. The rearrangement joins TRBV5-1 to TRBJ2-1, with TRBD1 matching over 7 bases. Per germline, CDR1 SGHRS and CDR2 YFSETQ. After removal of 8 bases from V and 6 bases from J, the junction contained 11 bases not matched to a gene. The CDR3 totals 14 residues.

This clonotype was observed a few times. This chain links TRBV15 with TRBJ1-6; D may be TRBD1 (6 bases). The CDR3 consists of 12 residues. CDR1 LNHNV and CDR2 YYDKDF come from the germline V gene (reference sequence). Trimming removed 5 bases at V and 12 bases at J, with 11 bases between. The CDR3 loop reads CATSGTQGPLHF. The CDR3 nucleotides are TGTGCCACCAGCGGAACACAGGGACCCCTCCACTTT.

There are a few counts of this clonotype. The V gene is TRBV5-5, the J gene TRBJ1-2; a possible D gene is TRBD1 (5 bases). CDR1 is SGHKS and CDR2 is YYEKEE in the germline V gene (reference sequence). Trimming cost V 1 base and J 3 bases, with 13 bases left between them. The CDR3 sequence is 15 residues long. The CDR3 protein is CASSLYVTEDYGYTF. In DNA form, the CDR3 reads TGTGCCAGCAGCTTGTATGTGACAGAAGACTATGGCTACACCTTC.

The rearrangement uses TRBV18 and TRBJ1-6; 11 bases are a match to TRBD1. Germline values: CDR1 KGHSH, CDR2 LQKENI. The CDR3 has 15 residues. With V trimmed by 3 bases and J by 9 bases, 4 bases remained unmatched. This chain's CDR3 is CASSPGTGGSSPLHF. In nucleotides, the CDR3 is TGTGCCAGCTCACCCGGGACAGGGGGGAGTTCACCCCTCCACTTT.

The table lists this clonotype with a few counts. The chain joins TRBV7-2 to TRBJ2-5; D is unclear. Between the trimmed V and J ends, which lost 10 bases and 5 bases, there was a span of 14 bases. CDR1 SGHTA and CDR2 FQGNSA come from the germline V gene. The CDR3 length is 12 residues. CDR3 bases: TGTGCCACTACGGATCCTGGCGAGACCCAGTACTTC. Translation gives CATTDPGETQYF.

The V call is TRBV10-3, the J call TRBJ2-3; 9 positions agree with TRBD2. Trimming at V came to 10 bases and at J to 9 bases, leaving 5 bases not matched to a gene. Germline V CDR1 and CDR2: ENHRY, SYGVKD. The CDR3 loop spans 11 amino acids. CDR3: CATVGTSTQYF. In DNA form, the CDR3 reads TGTGCCACTGTAGGGACTAGCACGCAGTATTTT.

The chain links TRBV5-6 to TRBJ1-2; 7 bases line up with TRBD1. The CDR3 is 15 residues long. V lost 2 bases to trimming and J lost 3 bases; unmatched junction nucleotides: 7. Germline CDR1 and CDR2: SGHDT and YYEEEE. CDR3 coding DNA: TGTGCCAGCAGCTTCCCCATAGGGACAGACTATGGCTACACCTTC. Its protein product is CASSFPIGTDYGYTF.

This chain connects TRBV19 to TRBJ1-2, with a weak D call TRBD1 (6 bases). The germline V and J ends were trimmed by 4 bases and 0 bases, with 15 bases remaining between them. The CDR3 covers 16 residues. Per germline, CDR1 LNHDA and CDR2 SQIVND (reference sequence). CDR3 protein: CASSTEAGTSNYGYTF. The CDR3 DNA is TGTGCCAGTAGTACTGAAGCCGGGACATCTAACTATGGCTACACCTTC.

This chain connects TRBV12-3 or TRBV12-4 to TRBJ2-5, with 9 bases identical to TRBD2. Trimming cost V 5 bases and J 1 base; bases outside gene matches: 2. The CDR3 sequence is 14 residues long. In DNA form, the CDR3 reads TGTGCCAGCAGTGATAGCGGGGGCCAAGAGACCCAGTACTTC. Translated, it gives CASSDSGGQETQYF.

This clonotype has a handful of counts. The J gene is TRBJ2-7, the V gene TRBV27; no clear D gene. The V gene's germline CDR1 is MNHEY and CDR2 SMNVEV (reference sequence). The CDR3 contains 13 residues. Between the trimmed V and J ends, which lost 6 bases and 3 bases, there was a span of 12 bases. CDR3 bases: TGTGCCAGCAGCCTCGATCGGCGCTACGAGCAGTACTTC. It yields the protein CASSLDRRYEQYF.